These T cell receptor beta chains were read from a single sample in a study of blood T cell repertoires in COVID-19. This table comes from immunoSEQ multiplex PCR, and its TCRdb copy is limited to in-frame clones, with some not included. The sample carries about 300,000 clones, 84% recorded once. Material for sequencing was peripheral blood. The receptors were gathered from a human donor with COVID-19, enrolled during active disease. The donor label of this sample is uncertain. CDR3s include the opening cysteine and the closing phenylalanine or tryptophan. Fields, in order: J gene, clone size, D gene, V gene, CDR3 DNA, CDR3 protein. The D gene is left open where the match is weak. The size field is filled for only some rows; it gives once, few, many or a size class.

>TRBJ1-1|.|.|TRBV29-1
TGCAGCGTCCGGACAGCTCTGAACACTGAAGCTTTCTTT
CSVRTALNTEAFF
>TRBJ1-4|.|.|TRBV2
TGTGCCAGCAGTGAAGCCCCGCAGGCTGGTGAAAAACTGTTTTTT
CASSEAPQAGEKLFF
>TRBJ1-1|.|.|TRBV29-1
TGCAGCGTTGAAGGGGTCGGGGGGGGTACTGAAGCTTTCTTT
CSVEGVGGGTEAFF
>TRBJ2-2|.|.|TRBV18
TGTGCCAGCTCACCATTCCCGGCGAGGACCGGGGAGCTGTTTTTT
CASSPFPARTGELFF
>TRBJ2-3|.|TRBD2|TRBV7-3
TGTGCCAGCAGCCGAGGGACTAGCGGGACGGTCCTAGATACGCAGTATTTT
CASSRGTSGTVLDTQYF
>TRBJ2-1|.|.|TRBV19
TGTGCCAGTAGCCGTAACAGGGACCACAATGAGCAGTTCTTC
CASSRNRDHNEQFF
>TRBJ1-4|.|.|TRBV21-1
TGTGCCAGCAGCAAAAAAAGGCCTTGGACAGGGTTTGTTGAAAAACTGTTTTTT
CASSKKRPWTGFVEKLFF
>TRBJ1-5|.|TRBD1|TRBV30
TGTGCCTGGAGTAAGGGACAGGGTGATAGCAATCAGCCCCAGCATTTT
CAWSKGQGDSNQPQHF
>TRBJ2-1|once|TRBD2|TRBV7-7
TGTGCTAGCAGCCCTCTAGCGGGAGGGGCAAACAATGAGCAGTTCTTC
CASSPLAGGANNEQFF
>TRBJ2-7|once|TRBD1|TRBV12-5
TGTGCTAGTGGTTTGGTACTCGTCCCCGACAGGGCGGACGCCTACGAGCAGTACTTC
CASGLVLVPDRADAYEQYF
>TRBJ2-3|.|.|TRBV15
TGTGCCACCAGCAGAGAGAGGCTAGATACGCAGTATTTT
CATSRERLDTQYF
>TRBJ1-1|.|.|TRBV14
TGTGCCAGCAGCCAAGATAGAAACACTGAAGCTTTCTTT
CASSQDRNTEAFF
>TRBJ1-1|.|.|TRBV7-6
TGTGCCAGCAGCTTAGCGTTGGGTCCCGCGGCTGAAGCTTTCTTT
CASSLALGPAAEAFF
>TRBJ2-1|.|TRBD2|TRBV2
TGTGCCAGCAGTGAATTTGGGACGGGACGGGAGGTCCTCTCCTACAATGAGCAGTTCTTC
CASSEFGTGREVLSYNEQFF
>TRBJ2-5|.|TRBD1|TRBV27
TGTGCCAGCACGAGAACAGGGGTGGAGAAGACCCAGTACTTC
CASTRTGVEKTQYF
>TRBJ2-7|few|TRBD1|TRBV29-1
TGCAGCGTTGAATACGGGACAGGTACCTACGAGCAGTACTTC
CSVEYGTGTYEQYF